There are many counts of the clone carrying this T cell receptor (beta chain). Its specificity is unknown. As the method for making TCR beta libraries, quantitative 5'-RACE with molecular barcodes was used. TCRdb re-derived calls from the 5' RACE reads in MiXCR, one entry per CDR3 protein. The table shows roughly 100,000 distinct CDR3 sequences, with roughly 8.3% occurring only once. The sample originates from a study of CD8 T cells in ankylosing spondylitis. Study-level points and caveats: Certain motif variants had earlier been reported in reactive arthritis synovial fluid and blood. Reportedly, disease-linked clones are significantly enriched in ankylosing spondylitis patients' matched synovial fluid. Seemingly characteristic of ankylosing spondylitis blood was a TCR beta motif consisting of about 8 highly homologous variants.

The sequence was collected from a male donor with ankylosing spondylitis or in good health (not recorded which). The sequenced material came from blood, either unsorted or a sorted T cell fraction (not recorded which).

The CDR3 loop reads CASSSGTGADTQYF. The CDR3 coding sequence is TGTGCCAGCAGCTCCGGGACAGGGGCAGATACGCAGTATTTT. The chain couples TRBV7-9 to TRBJ2-3; TRBD1 agrees at 10 bases. Germline-derived CDR1 and CDR2 are SEHNR and FQNEAQ (reference sequence). Germline trimming cut 4 bases from V and 4 bases from J; bases unmatched to any gene: 2. This CDR3 is 14 amino acids long.